Reported below is one T cell receptor beta chain. As yet, its antigen is unknown. This entry comes from a study of cytomegalovirus exposure and HLA in healthy donors. V shed 10 bases and J 4 bases; nucleotides not matched to a gene: 15. The germline V gene encodes CDR1 MDHEN and CDR2 SYDVKM. CDR3 size: 16 residues. Amplification used 60 Vbeta primers and 13 Jbeta primers. Only in-frame clones appear in the TCRdb table, and some are missing; sequencing was by immunoSEQ multiplex PCR. The data contain some 110,000 clones, over 60% of them singletons. General observations from the study: Testing in vitro showed a few CMV-associated chains specific for CMV antigens. Per a later analysis, roughly 17,000 TCR beta sequences showed association with HLA alleles at 0.05 false discovery rate. A prior analysis recorded that most TCR beta V segments were productive about 87% or about 30% of the time.

This sequence was found in a man aged 25 to 40 in good health and CMV-seropositive. V is TRBV28 and J is TRBJ1-2; the match to TRBD1 covers 10 bases. Sequencing used PBMCs. The CDR3 DNA reads TGTGCCATCGAGGTCCGGGACAGGGGAGGGTTCTATGGCTACACCTTC. This translates into CAIEVRDRGGFYGYTF.